Below are 7 T cell receptor beta chains sequenced from a single sample in a study of Graves' ophthalmopathy and Graves' hyperthyroidism. The authors amplified TCR beta CDR3 regions, and they did so from RNA transcripts for repertoire sequencing. A first-round RT-PCR used HTBI primers, followed by a second-round multiplex PCR. Via MiXCR, TCRdb re-called the multiplex PCR reads, giving one row per CDR3 protein. The table records around 1.1 million distinct CDR3 sequences, approximately 35% of them present only once. Sequenced: peripheral blood or thyroid tissue (not recorded which). The receptors come from an adult man with Graves' hyperthyroidism.

At least ten counts were recorded for this clonotype. The chain joins TRBV19 to TRBJ1-2; TRBD1 agrees at 7 bases. Losses at the gene ends were 7 bases for V and 2 bases for J; bases not matched to a gene: 13. Germline CDR1 and CDR2: LNHDA and SQIVND (reference sequence). CDR3 length: 16 residues. The DNA of the CDR3 is TGTGCCAGTACCCAGCTCGTGACAGGGCGGAACTATGGCTACACCTTC. Encoded protein: CASTQLVTGRNYGYTF.

This clonotype was seen repeatedly, ten times or more. The V and J genes are TRBV11-2 and TRBJ2-2, with no clear D. This CDR3 comprises 11 residues. Germline V gene sequence: CDR1 SGHAT, CDR2 FQNNGV. V lost 3 bases and J 6 bases, leaving 2 bases between the germline ends. The CDR3 is CASSFPGELFF. The CDR3 nucleotides are TGTGCCAGCAGCTTCCCCGGGGAGCTGTTTTTT.

The J gene is TRBJ2-6, the V gene TRBV10-3; no firm D call. Looked up from germline, CDR1 is ENHRY and CDR2 is SYGVKD. V lost 0 bases to trimming and J lost 4 bases, with 4 bases between them. This CDR3 comprises 14 residues. The CDR3: CAISESYGANVLTF. Written as DNA, the CDR3 is TGTGCCATCAGTGAGTCTTACGGGGCCAACGTCCTGACTTTC.

This clonotype was seen a single time. With a much larger clone just one base away, this may be a read error. Without the conserved terminal phenylalanine or tryptophan, this CDR3 likely stems from a read error. The chain has TRBV20-1 and TRBJ2-7; D is ambiguous. Trimming pared 3 bases from V and 0 bases from J, leaving 9 bases between. The CDR3 has 13 residues. The germline V gene encodes CDR1 DFQATT and CDR2 SNEGSKA (reference sequence). CDR3 loop: CSARPRASYEQYS. Here the CDR3 DNA reads TGCAGTGCTAGGCCACGGGCCTCCTACGAGCAGTACTCC.

Comment on this clonotype: The CDR3 does not end in the conserved phenylalanine or tryptophan, so this is likely a read error. The DNA is left out, because the CDR3 cannot be placed on it with certainty; the CDR3 is given as TCRdb lists it. The J gene is TRBJ2-6, the V gene TRBV2; the table's D call TRBD1 went unverified against the DNA. Germline V lookup: CDR1 SNHLY, CDR2 FYNNEI. 8 amino acids form the CDR3, both terminal residues included. The CDR3: CASSESRQ.

J is TRBJ2-7 and V is TRBV7-9; 8 nucleotides line up with TRBD2. This CDR3 is built from 14 residues. V shed 2 bases, J shed 5 bases, and the junction held 5 bases outside the gene matches. Germline values: CDR1 SEHNR, CDR2 FQNEAQ (reference sequence). The CDR3 DNA is TGTGCCAGCAGCTTAAGCAGCGGGAGCCACGAGCAGTACTTC. Its translation is CASSLSSGSHEQYF.

The chain combines TRBV5-1 with TRBJ1-4; no definite D call. Germline CDR1 reads SGHRS; CDR2 reads YFSETQ. Trimming took off 1 base at V and 8 bases at J, with 9 bases between the two ends. The CDR3 sequence is 13 residues long. The CDR3 nucleotides read TGCGCCAGCAGCTTGACGGGGTACGAAAAACTGTTTTTT. It codes for CASSLTGYEKLFF.